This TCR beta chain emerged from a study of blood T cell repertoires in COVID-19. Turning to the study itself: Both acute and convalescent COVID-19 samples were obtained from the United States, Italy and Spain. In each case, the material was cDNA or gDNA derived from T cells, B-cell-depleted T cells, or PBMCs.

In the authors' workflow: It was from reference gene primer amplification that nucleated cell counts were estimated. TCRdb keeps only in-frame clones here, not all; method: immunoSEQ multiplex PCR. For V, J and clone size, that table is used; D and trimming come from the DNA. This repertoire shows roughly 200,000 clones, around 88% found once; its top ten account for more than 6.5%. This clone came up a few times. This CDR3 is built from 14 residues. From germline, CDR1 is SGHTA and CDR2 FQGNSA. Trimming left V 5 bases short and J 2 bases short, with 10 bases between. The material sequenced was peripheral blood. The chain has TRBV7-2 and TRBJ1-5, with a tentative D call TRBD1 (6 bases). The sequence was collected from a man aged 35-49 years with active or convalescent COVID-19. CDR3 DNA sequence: TGTGCCAGCAGCGCCCGACAGGGCAATCAGCCCCAGCATTTT. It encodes CASSARQGNQPQHF.